This T cell receptor beta chain was obtained from a study of read filtering for tumor transcriptome and immune sequencing. Turning to the study itself: Per sample, TCR-region reads ranged about 4.05 to 11 million by IR-seq, roughly 75 to 1,400 by RNA-seq.

The library was built from around 400 ng RNA with molecular barcoded adaptors for alpha/delta and beta/gamma chains. TCRdb re-called the reads through MiXCR, storing one row per CDR3 protein. The table has 100,000 to 150,000 distinct CDR3 sequences, under 15% seen once. This clonotype was seen a few times. What was sequenced was a population of CD138-negative cells sorted from bone marrow. The clonotype originates from a donor aged 40 or older with multiple myeloma.

The CDR3 loop reads CASSPDRGGSTGELFF. CDR3 bases: TGTGCCAGCAGCCCGGACAGGGGAGGGTCCACCGGGGAGCTGTTTTTT. This rearrangement joins TRBV12-3 or TRBV12-4 to TRBJ2-2, with 9 bases lining up with TRBD1. V shed 6 bases, J shed 4 bases, and the junction held 9 bases outside the gene matches. CDR3 length: 16 amino acids.